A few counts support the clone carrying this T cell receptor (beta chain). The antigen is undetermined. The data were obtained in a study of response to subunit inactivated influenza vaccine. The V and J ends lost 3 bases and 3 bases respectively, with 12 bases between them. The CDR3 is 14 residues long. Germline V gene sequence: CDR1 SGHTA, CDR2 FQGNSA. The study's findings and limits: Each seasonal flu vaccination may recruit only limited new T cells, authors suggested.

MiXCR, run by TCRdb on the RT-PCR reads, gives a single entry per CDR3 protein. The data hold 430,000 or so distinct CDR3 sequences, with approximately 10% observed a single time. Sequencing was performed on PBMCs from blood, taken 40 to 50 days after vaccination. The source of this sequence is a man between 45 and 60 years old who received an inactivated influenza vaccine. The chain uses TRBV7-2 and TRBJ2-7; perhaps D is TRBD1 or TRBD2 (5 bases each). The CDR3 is CASSLLGVDYEQYF. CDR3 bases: TGTGCCAGCAGCTTGCTGGGGGTAGACTACGAGCAGTACTTC.